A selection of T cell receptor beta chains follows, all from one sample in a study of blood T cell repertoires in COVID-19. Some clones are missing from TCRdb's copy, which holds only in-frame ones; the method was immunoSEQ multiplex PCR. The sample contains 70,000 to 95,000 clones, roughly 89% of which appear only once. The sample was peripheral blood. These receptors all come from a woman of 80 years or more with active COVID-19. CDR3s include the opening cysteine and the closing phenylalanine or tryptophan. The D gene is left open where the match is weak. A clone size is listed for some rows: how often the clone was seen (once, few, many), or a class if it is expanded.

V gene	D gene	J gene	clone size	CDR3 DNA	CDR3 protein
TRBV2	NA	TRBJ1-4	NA	TGTGCCAGCAATGGGAGAGGCTCCGGAGGTAATGAAAAACTGTTTTTT	CASNGRGSGGNEKLFF
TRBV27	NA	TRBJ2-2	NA	TGTGCCAGCAGCTTTGGGGGTGGGGGAGGAAGCACCGGGGAGCTGTTTTTT	CASSFGGGGGSTGELFF
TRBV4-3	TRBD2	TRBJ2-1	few	TGCGCCAGCAGCCAAGATCCCGGCGGGAGGGACAATGAGCAGTTCTTC	CASSQDPGGRDNEQFF
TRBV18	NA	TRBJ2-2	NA	TGTGCCAGCTCACCGGGACTGAACACCGGGGAGCTGTTTTTT	CASSPGLNTGELFF
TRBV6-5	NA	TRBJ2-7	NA	TGTGCCAGCAGTCCAGGGGTAAGGAGCGAGCAGTACTTC	CASSPGVRSEQYF
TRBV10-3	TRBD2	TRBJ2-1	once	TGTGCCATCGGCGGTCTAGCGGGCCGTCCGAGCTCCTACAATGAGCAGTTCTTC	CAIGGLAGRPSSYNEQFF
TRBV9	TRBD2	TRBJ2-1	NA	TGTGCCAGCAGTCGGACTAGCGGGAGGCTCAATGAGCAGTTCTTC	CASSRTSGRLNEQFF
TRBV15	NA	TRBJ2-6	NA	TGTGCCACCAGGCAAGGGGGCTCTGGGGCCAACGTCCTGACTTTC	CATRQGGSGANVLTF
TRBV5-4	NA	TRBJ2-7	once	TGTGCCAGCAGCTTGGCCCGGCCGGGGTCCGGAGAAGAGCAGTACTTC	CASSLARPGSGEEQYF
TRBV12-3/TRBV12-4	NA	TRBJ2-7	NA	TGTGCCAGCAGTTTGTTCAGCTACGAGCAGTACTTC	CASSLFSYEQYF
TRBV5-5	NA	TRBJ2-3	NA	TGTGCCAGCAGCTACATCCTTGGCACAGATACGCAGTATTTT	CASSYILGTDTQYF
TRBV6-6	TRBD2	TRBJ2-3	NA	TGTGCCAGCGGGACTAGCGGTGATACGCAGTATTTT	CASGTSGDTQYF
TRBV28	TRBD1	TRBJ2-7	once	TGTGCCAGCAGTACCTACAGGGGGCTCTACGAGCAGTACTTC	CASSTYRGLYEQYF
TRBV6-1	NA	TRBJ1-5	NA	TGTGCCAGCAGTGAAAATGAGTATCAGCCCCAGCATTTT	CASSENEYQPQHF
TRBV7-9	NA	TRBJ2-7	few	TGTGCCAGCAGCTTAGCGGGAGACTACGAGCAGTACTTC	CASSLAGDYEQYF
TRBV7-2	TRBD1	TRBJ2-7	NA	TGTGCCAGCAGCTTAGAGGCCAGGGGGATAAACGAGCAGTACTTC	CASSLEARGINEQYF